The T cell receptor beta chain described here comes from a study of cytomegalovirus exposure and HLA in healthy donors (dated by TCRdb to between 2016 and 2019). Notes on the research overall: In an earlier analysis of 550 to 750 of the donors, 276 Gb of sequence data and 100 million or so unique TCR beta sequences from roughly 180 million T cells were reported. High-throughput TCR immunosequencing, statistical association of individual TCRs with disease status, and machine learning were combined to predict cytomegalovirus infection status. Roughly five DR-DQ haplotypes were handled as single units for association and clustering, since linkage in the cohort was strong. Of the 350 to 450 genotyped donors, 65% to 90% fell in the genetic ancestry cluster associated with self-reported Caucasian donors. A later analysis re-analyzed previously published TCR beta repertoires from 660 or so donors and added high-resolution HLA genotyping to study TCR occurrence patterns. The study used immunosequencing to profile the T cell repertoires of around 600 subjects and linked those repertoires to cytomegalovirus serostatus. Besides the first cohort of around 670 subjects, a separate validation cohort made up of 120 or so different subjects was used. Typing coverage varied by locus: roughly 629-630 donors for A, B, C, DRB1 and DQB1; more than 500 for DQA1; about 570 for DPA1; under 490 for DPB1. Both class I and class II loci were covered by HLA typing, at four-digit resolution. To decide whether each TCR beta V gene segment behaved as functional or pseudogenic, an earlier analysis of approximately 590 of the donors relied on high-throughput TCR beta sequencing. On average, approximately 250,000 unique TCR beta nucleotide sequences were sequenced per donor among about 400 genotyped donors of the cohort, with roughly 18% of those sequences being non-productive. The study aimed to test whether cataloging public T cell receptors could reveal signatures of past pathogen exposure. In the later analysis, no new phenotypic data were used to find candidate immune exposures; instead, reliance was placed on TCR beta sequences and their occurrence across donors. Donor age, sex, ethnicity and CMV serostatus were collected together with the repertoire data. Genome-wide SNP genotypes for about 65% of the roughly 670 donors were used in a later genetic analysis, which treated that subset as a discovery cohort. About 280 gigabases of sequencing data and approximately 85 million unique TCR sequences were included in an early release covering under 650 HLA-typed donors. All discovery cohort repertoires had been generated using a single sequencing platform. Study-level results and caveats: The authors suggested that the approach could potentially be generalized to other disease states and immunological phenotypes. A total of roughly 160 TCR beta chains were listed by the study as associated with cytomegalovirus. A later analysis reported that several top co-occurrence clusters appeared linked to parvovirus B19, influenza, CMV and Epstein-Barr virus. Roughly 17 rarely observed V segments, including chromosome 9 orphons, were excluded from the earlier analysis of about 600 of the donors because counts were too low. In a later analysis, TCR association rates were found to vary across HLA loci, with the most associated TCRs seen for DRB1 alleles and the fewest for HLA-C alleles. A later genetic analysis reported fewer N-insertions in productive TCRs among donors in an Asian-associated ancestry cluster than the roughly 620-donor mean. In both the original and validation cohorts, the classifier was reported to diagnose cytomegalovirus status with high specificity and sensitivity. Correlated functional status among segregating V segments might reflect linkage disequilibrium, but an unknown experimental factor could not be ruled out. A group of highly shared sequence variants was considered likely to be a technical artifact of the sequencing pipeline. In an earlier analysis of around 600 of the donors, most TCR beta V segments appeared in productive rearrangements about 90% or about 30% of the time, broadly matching IMGT annotations. A few of the identified cytomegalovirus-associated TCR beta chains were confirmed in vitro to be specific for cytomegalovirus antigens. When HLA alleles, especially DR and DQ, strongly co-occurred, attributing TCR associations to individual alleles was difficult. The cohort was sequenced for TCR beta chains only, and without alpha or paired-chain data the features that could be detected were limited. While some public TCRs were present in many individuals, most TCR sequences turned up only very rarely across donors. In a later analysis, most CMV-associated TCR beta chains were found to appear HLA-restricted, with HLA associations seemingly driven largely by CMV exposure. A further reported finding was that TCR beta sequences accurately predicted the HLA-A and HLA-B alleles for most subjects in the first cohort. The presence/absence analyses assumed that sequencing depth was roughly uniform across donors, and that assumption may not be true. Immune exposure information for the cohort was limited to CMV serostatus. The 87-base-pair reads could not distinguish some IMGT-functional V segments, including TRBV6-2 and TRBV6-3, so those segments were excluded. In a later analysis, some 17,000 TCR beta sequences were associated with specific HLA alleles at a false discovery rate of 0.05. A later genetic analysis associated a missense DCLRE1C variant with V-gene and J-gene trimming of TCR beta chains, and an independent cohort replicated the association. HLA typing was unavailable for some donors at each locus, so association tests used only the typed subset. Compared with equally common non-associated chains, HLA-associated TCR beta chains in a later analysis were more clonally expanded and had lower generation probabilities.

Looking up the germline V gene yields CDR1 SNHLY and CDR2 FYNNEI. V and J lose 2 bases and 5 bases, and a span of 10 bases separates them. The CDR3 has 14 amino acids, counting the end cysteine and phenylalanine. The entry retains the CDR3 DNA only, 42 bases that are in frame from base 1. A remark on this clone: No antigen is known for it. Per-base qualities were not stored, and no clone one base away is much larger.

The cohort comprised hundreds of healthy bone marrow donors. Cohort members were all nominally healthy when sampled, although unrecorded immune exposures were likely present. The donor was CMV seropositive and belonged to the group of 250 to 350 seropositive cohort members. Every donor gave a peripheral blood sample, and the peripheral blood mononuclear cells from that sample were used for TCR beta sequencing. Genomic DNA extraction from the blood cell samples was performed with the Qiagen DNeasy Blood Extraction Kit. Libraries were prepared through the immunoSEQ multiplex PCR assay. A mixture of 60 forward primers for TCR Vbeta segments and 13 reverse primers for TCR Jbeta segments was used in the multiplex PCR. A multiplex PCR assay on genomic DNA amplified the CDR3 region of rearranged TCR beta genes. The Illumina HiSeq System was used to sequence the amplified TCR beta libraries as 87-base-pair reads. As for the authors' bioinformatics: A later analysis counted tens of millions of unique TCR beta chains across the approximately 700 repertoires, and 9 million to 14 million of these chains were shared by at least two donors. Raw reads were error-corrected and collapsed into unique sequences with a nearest-neighbor algorithm that merged closely related sequences to remove PCR and sequencing errors. V, D and J gene segments were assigned by aligning CDR3 sequences to IMGT reference sequences. For a sequence to be retained, at least a six-nucleotide match to both a V gene segment and a J gene segment was required. Rearrangements were classified as productive when the CDR3 lacked stop codons and remained in frame with V and J, and all other rearrangements were classified as non-productive. CDR3 was defined by IMGT convention, running from the second conserved V-encoded cysteine to the conserved J-encoded phenylalanine. Sequences without an unambiguous match to a single V gene segment were excluded from the earlier analysis of almost 600 of the donors. An earlier analysis of around 600 of the donors classified V segments as functional when productive rearrangements were above 56.7% and as segregating when the standard deviation between donors was above 5%. A statistical classification framework was built for diagnosing cytomegalovirus status from the catalog of TCR beta chain sequences. A later analysis assigned V and J genes by comparing TCR nucleotide sequences with IMGT/GENE-DB human TR gene sequences. Using the TCRdist pipeline, a later analysis assigned CDR3 sequences along with most-parsimonious VDJ recombination scenarios. A later analysis defined each TCR beta chain by its CDR3 amino acid sequence plus V-gene family, and excluded reads lacking a unique V-gene family. A later analysis removed 450 to 600 highly shared, low-generation-probability nucleotide sequences to deal with suspected cross-contamination and a sequencing artifact. In a later analysis, a clonal expansion index for each public chain was calculated from normalized within-repertoire ranks of inferred template counts. Generation probabilities in a later analysis came from a VDJ recombination model fitted to out-of-frame rearrangements, and those results were checked against IGoR. A later analysis scored TCR-TCR, TCR-HLA and TCR-CMV co-occurrence with hypergeometric tests, applying a repertoire-size bias correction to TCR pairs. To estimate false discovery rates, a later analysis permuted the HLA or CMV assignments 20 times. In a later analysis, co-occurring TCRs were grouped with DBSCAN, and TCRdist sequence similarity was added when clustering was performed within HLA-allele-positive subsets. Repertoires with fewer than 30,000 or more than 120,000 public chains were left out of co-occurrence clustering, as were a few repertoires with anomalous nucleotide sharing. The table was pulled from immuneACCESS by TCRdb, which kept in-frame rearrangements only. Such tables lose some clones; where checked, under half of the loss comes from unresolved V genes, and the rest has no known cause. The V and J calls and clone size come from that table; D and trimming were worked out from the DNA. The sample records 150,000 to 200,000 clones, 81% of which are singletons. The ten largest account for around 3.6% of the sample.

Sequencing was performed on PBMCs. This clonotype was sampled from a man in his forties or fifties in good health and CMV-seropositive. In this chain, TRBV2 is recombined with TRBJ2-1, with TRBD2 tentatively as D gene (6 bases match). For the CDR3, the sequence is CASSESSGNNEQFF. The sequenced DNA is TGTGCCAGCAGTGAAAGTAGCGGCAACAATGAGCAGTTCTTC.